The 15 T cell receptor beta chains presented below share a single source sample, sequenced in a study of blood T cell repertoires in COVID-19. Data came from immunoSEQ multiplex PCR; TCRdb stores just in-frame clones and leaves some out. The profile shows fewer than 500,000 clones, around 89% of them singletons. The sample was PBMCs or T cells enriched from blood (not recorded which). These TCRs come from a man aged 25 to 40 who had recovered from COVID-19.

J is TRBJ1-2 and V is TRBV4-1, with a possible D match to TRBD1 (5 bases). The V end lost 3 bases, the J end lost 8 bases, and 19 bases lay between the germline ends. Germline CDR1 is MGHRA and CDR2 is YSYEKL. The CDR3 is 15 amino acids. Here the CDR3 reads CASSQRGGEGGGYTF. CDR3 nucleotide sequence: TGCGCCAGCAGCCAGAGGGGAGGGGAAGGTGGGGGCTACACCTTC.

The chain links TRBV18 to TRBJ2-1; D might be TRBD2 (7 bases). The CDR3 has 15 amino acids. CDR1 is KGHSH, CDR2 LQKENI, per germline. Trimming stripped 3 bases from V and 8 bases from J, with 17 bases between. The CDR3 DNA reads TGTGCCAGCTCACCTAGGGGGGAGGGCCACGATGAGCAGTTCTTC. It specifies CASSPRGEGHDEQFF.

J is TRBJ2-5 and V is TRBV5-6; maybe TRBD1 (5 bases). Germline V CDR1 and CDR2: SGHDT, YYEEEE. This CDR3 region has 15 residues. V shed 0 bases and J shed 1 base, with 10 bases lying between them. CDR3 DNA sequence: TGTGCCAGCAGCTTGGCCCCAGGGCCCCAAGAGACCCAGTACTTC. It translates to CASSLAPGPQETQYF.

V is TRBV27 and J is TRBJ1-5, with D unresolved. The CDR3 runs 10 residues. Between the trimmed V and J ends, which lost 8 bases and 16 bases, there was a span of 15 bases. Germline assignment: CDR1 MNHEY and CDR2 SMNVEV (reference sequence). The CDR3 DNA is TGTGCCAGCGGAGACCCAGATCTTCATTTT. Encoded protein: CASGDPDLHF.

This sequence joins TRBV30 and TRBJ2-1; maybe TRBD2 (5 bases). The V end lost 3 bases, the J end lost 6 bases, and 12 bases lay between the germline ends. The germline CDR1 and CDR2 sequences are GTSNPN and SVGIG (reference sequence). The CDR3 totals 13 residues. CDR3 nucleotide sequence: TGTGCCTGGAGCGGTACCCGGGGCAATGAGCAGTTCTTC. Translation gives CAWSGTRGNEQFF.

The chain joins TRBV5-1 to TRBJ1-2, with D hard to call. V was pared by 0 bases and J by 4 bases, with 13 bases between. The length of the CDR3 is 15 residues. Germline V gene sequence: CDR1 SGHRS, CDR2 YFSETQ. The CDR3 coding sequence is TGCGCCAGCAGCTTGGGGGGAGCGGGAAGCTATGGCTACACCTTC. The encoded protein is CASSLGGAGSYGYTF. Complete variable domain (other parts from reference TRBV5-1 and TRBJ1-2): KAGVTQTPRYLIKTRGQQVTLSCSPISGHRSVSWYQQTPGQGLQFLFEYFSETQRNKGNFPGRFSGRQFSNSRSEMNVSTLELGDSALYLCASSLGGAGSYGYTFGSGTRLTVV.

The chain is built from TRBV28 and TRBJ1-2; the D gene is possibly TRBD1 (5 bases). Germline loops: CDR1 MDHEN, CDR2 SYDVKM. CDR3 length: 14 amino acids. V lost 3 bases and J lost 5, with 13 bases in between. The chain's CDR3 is CASSLRGGGYGYTF. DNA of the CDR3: TGTGCCAGCAGTTTGCGGGGGGGAGGGTATGGCTACACCTTC.

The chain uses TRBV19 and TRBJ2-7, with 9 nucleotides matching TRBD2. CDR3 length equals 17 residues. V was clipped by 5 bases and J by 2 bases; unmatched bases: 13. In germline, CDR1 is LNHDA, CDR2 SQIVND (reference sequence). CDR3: CASSVLAGVNSPYEQYF. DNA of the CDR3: TGTGCCAGTAGTGTGTTAGCGGGAGTCAACAGCCCCTACGAGCAGTACTTC.

The CDR3 reads CASSPQGGRDYGYTF. As DNA, the CDR3 is TGTGCCAGCTCACCACAAGGGGGCCGGGACTATGGCTACACCTTC. The chain recombines TRBV18 with TRBJ1-2; 7 bases match TRBD1. Germline CDR1 reads KGHSH; CDR2 reads LQKENI. CDR3 length equals 15 residues. V was clipped by 1 base and J by 3 bases; unmatched bases: 5.

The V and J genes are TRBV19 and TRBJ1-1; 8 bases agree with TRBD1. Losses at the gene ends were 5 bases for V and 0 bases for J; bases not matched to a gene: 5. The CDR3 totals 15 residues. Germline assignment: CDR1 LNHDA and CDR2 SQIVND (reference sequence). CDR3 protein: CASSVGQGMNTEAFF. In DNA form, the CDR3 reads TGTGCCAGTAGTGTAGGACAGGGCATGAACACTGAAGCTTTCTTT.

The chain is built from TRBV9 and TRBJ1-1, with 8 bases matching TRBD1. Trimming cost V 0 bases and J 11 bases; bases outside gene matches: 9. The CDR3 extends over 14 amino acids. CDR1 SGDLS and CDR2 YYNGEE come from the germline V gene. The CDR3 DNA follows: TGTGCCAGCAGCGTAGCTACGGGACAGGCGACCGCTTTCTTT. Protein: CASSVATGQATAFF. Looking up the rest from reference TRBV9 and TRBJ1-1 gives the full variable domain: DSGVTQTPKHLITATGQRVTLRCSPRSGDLSVYWYQQSLDQGLQFLIQYYNGEERAKGNILERFSAQQFPDLHSELNLSSLELGDSALYFCASSVATGQATAFFGQGTRLTVV.

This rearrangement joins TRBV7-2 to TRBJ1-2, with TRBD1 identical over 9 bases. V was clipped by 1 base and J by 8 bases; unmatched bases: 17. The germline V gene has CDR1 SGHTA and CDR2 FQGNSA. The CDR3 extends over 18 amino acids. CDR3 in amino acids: CASSLVFLGAGQGKGYTF. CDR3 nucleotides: TGTGCCAGCAGCTTAGTTTTCCTTGGGGCGGGACAGGGTAAAGGCTACACCTTC.

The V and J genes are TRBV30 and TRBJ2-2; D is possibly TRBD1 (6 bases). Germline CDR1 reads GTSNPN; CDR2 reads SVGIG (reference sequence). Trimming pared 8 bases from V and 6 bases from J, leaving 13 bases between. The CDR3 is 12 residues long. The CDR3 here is CAGNREAGELFF. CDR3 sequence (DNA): TGTGCCGGAAACAGGGAAGCCGGGGAGCTGTTTTTT.

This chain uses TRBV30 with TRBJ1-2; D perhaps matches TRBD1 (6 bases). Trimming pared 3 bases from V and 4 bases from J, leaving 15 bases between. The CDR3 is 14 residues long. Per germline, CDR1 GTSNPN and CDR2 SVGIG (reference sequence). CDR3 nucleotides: TGTGCCTGGAGGGAAAAAACAGGGATCTATGGCTACACCTTC. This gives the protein CAWREKTGIYGYTF.

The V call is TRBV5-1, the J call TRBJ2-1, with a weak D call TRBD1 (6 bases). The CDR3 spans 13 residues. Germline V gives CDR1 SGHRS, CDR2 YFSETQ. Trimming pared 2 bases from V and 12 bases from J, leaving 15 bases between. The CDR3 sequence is CASSLGQHSGQFF. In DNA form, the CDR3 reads TGCGCCAGCAGCTTAGGACAGCACAGTGGGCAGTTCTTC. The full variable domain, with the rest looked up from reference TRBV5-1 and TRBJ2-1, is KAGVTQTPRYLIKTRGQQVTLSCSPISGHRSVSWYQQTPGQGLQFLFEYFSETQRNKGNFPGRFSGRQFSNSRSEMNVSTLELGDSALYLCASSLGQHSGQFFGPGTRLTVL.